Given below is one T cell receptor beta chain in context. The target antigen is unknown. TCR beta cDNA libraries included unique molecular identifiers. From around 0.96 to 9.9 million T cells, 500,000 or so cDNA molecules were obtained. From the PCR reads, TCRdb called clonotypes with MiXCR, one entry per CDR3 protein. Among around 400,000 distinct CDR3 sequences, approximately 37% were seen once, and the ten largest hold 6% to 9%. The data were obtained in a study of post-analysis software for immune sequencing data. Study information: Progressive-relapsing, secondary progressive and relapsing-remitting multiple sclerosis were among the disease courses included.

Unmatched junction bases numbered 6, after V lost 0 bases and J lost 5 bases. CDR3 length equals 15 residues. CDR1 and CDR2 (germline): DFQATT, SNEGSKA (reference sequence). Study observations and caveats: Samples from one preparation batch, clustered by F measure, grouped strongly together. Diversity measured as normalized Chao1 was significantly lower in multiple sclerosis patients than in controls. TRBV5-6, TRBV5-1 and TRBV20-1 belonged to a set of roughly five TRBV segments that were more frequent in patients than controls.

The V call is TRBV20-1, the J call TRBJ2-1, with 8 bases identical to TRBD2. The sample comprised blood. This TCR was sampled from a girl aged 2-15 years with multiple sclerosis. CDR3: CSARDGTRWDNEQFF. The CDR3 DNA reads TGCAGTGCTAGAGATGGGACTAGATGGGACAATGAGCAGTTCTTC.